The rows below give T cell receptor beta chains drawn from one sample of a study of response to subunit inactivated influenza vaccine. TCRdb reprocessed the RT-PCR reads via MiXCR and lists one record per CDR3 protein. The sample has more than 550,000 distinct CDR3 sequences, 12% seen once. The sample in question was PBMCs from blood, obtained on the day of vaccination. The source of these receptors is a man aged 50 to 59 who received an inactivated influenza vaccine. Both conserved end residues are part of each CDR3. Fields, in order: D gene, clone size, V gene, J gene, CDR3 protein, CDR3 DNA. The D gene is left open where the match is weak. For some rows the clone size is stated as once, few or many, or as a class when expanded; others skip it.

D: NA
size: few
V: TRBV18
J: TRBJ2-3
CDR3: CASSSTLSGGTQYF
DNA: TGTGCCAGCTCATCCACTCTTTCGGGCGGTACGCAGTATTTT

D: NA
size: few
V: TRBV5-1
J: TRBJ2-7
CDR3: CASSPGEGAVQYF
DNA: TGCGCCAGCAGCCCCGGGGAGGGGGCTGTGCAGTACTTC

D: NA
size: many
V: TRBV5-1
J: TRBJ2-5
CDR3: CASSSGTYQETQYF
DNA: TGCGCCAGCAGCTCGGGGACATACCAAGAGACCCAGTACTTC

D: NA
size: many
V: TRBV12-3/TRBV12-4
J: TRBJ2-2
CDR3: CASSLRGIGELFF
DNA: TGTGCCAGCAGTCTTCGAGGGATCGGGGAGCTGTTTTTT

D: NA
size: few
V: TRBV29-1
J: TRBJ2-5
CDR3: CSVEDEMETQYF
DNA: TGCAGCGTTGAAGATGAGATGGAGACCCAGTACTTC

D: TRBD1
size: few
V: TRBV5-1
J: TRBJ2-3
CDR3: CASSLAISTGTVVDTQYF
DNA: TGCGCCAGCAGCTTGGCGATATCGACAGGGACGGTTGTAGATACGCAGTATTTT

D: TRBD2
size: few
V: TRBV6-2/TRBV6-3
J: TRBJ2-1
CDR3: CASSYANTPGLAGGPSYNEQFF
DNA: TGTGCCAGCAGTTACGCGAACACCCCGGGACTAGCGGGAGGGCCATCCTACAATGAGCAGTTCTTC

D: NA
size: many
V: TRBV3-1
J: TRBJ1-1
CDR3: CASSPRVLANTEAFF
DNA: TGTGCCAGCAGCCCAAGGGTCCTCGCGAACACTGAAGCTTTCTTT

D: NA
size: few
V: TRBV15
J: TRBJ2-2
CDR3: CATSRVSDTGELFF
DNA: TGTGCCACCAGCAGAGTTAGTGACACCGGGGAGCTGTTTTTT

D: TRBD2
size: NA
V: TRBV27
J: TRBJ2-3
CDR3: CASRLRLAGAPGTDTQYF
DNA: TGTGCCAGCAGACTTAGGCTAGCGGGAGCCCCGGGCACAGATACGCAGTATTTT

D: NA
size: many
V: TRBV5-6
J: TRBJ2-3
CDR3: CASSLDLMVGSDTQYF
DNA: TGTGCCAGCAGCTTGGATCTCATGGTAGGGTCAGATACGCAGTATTTT

D: NA
size: few
V: TRBV30
J: TRBJ2-7
CDR3: CAWGSGLGDEQYF
DNA: TGTGCCTGGGGCTCCGGATTGGGCGACGAGCAGTACTTC

D: NA
size: NA
V: TRBV5-5
J: TRBJ1-1
CDR3: CASSWSSNMNTEAFF
DNA: TGTGCCAGCAGTTGGAGCAGTAACATGAACACTGAAGCTTTCTTT

D: NA
size: few
V: TRBV5-1
J: TRBJ2-7
CDR3: CASSPRLGEQYF
DNA: TGCGCCAGCAGCCCCAGGTTAGGCGAGCAGTACTTC

D: NA
size: many
V: TRBV5-1
J: TRBJ2-3
CDR3: CASSLGGSSTDTQYF
DNA: TGTGCCAGCAGTTTGGGGGGTTCTAGCACAGATACGCAGTATTTT

D: TRBD1
size: few
V: TRBV20-1
J: TRBJ2-5
CDR3: CSARWTGRMETQYF
DNA: TGCAGTGCAAGATGGACAGGGAGGATGGAGACCCAGTACTTC

D: NA
size: NA
V: TRBV24-1
J: TRBJ2-5
CDR3: CATSDGGGSLAGETQYF
DNA: TGTGCCACCAGCGACGGGGGCGGGAGCTTGGCGGGAGAGACCCAGTACTTC

D: NA
size: NA
V: TRBV20-1
J: TRBJ2-1
CDR3: CSAEGSSGLEQFF
DNA: TGCAGTGCCGAGGGTAGTAGCGGCCTTGAGCAGTTCTTC

D: NA
size: few
V: TRBV20-1
J: TRBJ1-1
CDR3: CSADDGTITEAFF
DNA: TGCAGTGCGGATGACGGGACCATCACTGAAGCTTTCTTT

D: TRBD2
size: NA
V: TRBV4-2
J: TRBJ2-3
CDR3: CASSQATSGGGTDTQYF
DNA: TGTGCCAGCAGCCAAGCCACTAGCGGAGGTGGGACAGATACGCAGTATTTT

D: TRBD1
size: few
V: TRBV12-3/TRBV12-4
J: TRBJ2-1
CDR3: CASRETGGAGNEQFF
DNA: TGTGCCAGCAGGGAGACAGGGGGCGCCGGGAATGAGCAGTTCTTC

D: TRBD2
size: NA
V: TRBV29-1
J: TRBJ2-2
CDR3: CSVPGLVAGELFF
DNA: TGCAGCGTCCCGGGACTAGTTGCCGGGGAGCTGTTTTTT

D: NA
size: NA
V: TRBV2
J: TRBJ2-3
CDR3: CASSVSMATDTQYF
DNA: TGTGCCAGCAGTGTTTCGATGGCCACAGATACGCAGTATTTT

D: NA
size: few
V: TRBV7-9
J: TRBJ1-2
CDR3: CASSDSGGSYGYTF
DNA: TGTGCCAGCAGCGACAGTGGGGGATCCTATGGCTACACCTTC

D: TRBD1
size: many
V: TRBV29-1
J: TRBJ2-2
CDR3: CSVEAGQGASGELFF
DNA: TGCAGCGTTGAAGCGGGCCAGGGGGCTTCAGGGGAGCTGTTTTTT

D: NA
size: many
V: TRBV5-1
J: TRBJ1-2
CDR3: CASSLFLDNYGYTF
DNA: TGCGCCAGCAGCTTGTTTTTGGACAACTATGGCTACACCTTC

D: TRBD1
size: many
V: TRBV6-2/TRBV6-3
J: TRBJ1-2
CDR3: CASSIGQGANYGYTF
DNA: TGTGCCAGCAGTATCGGACAGGGGGCGAACTATGGCTACACCTTC

D: NA
size: few
V: TRBV7-6
J: TRBJ2-3
CDR3: CASSLALGGGSDTQYF
DNA: TGTGCCAGCAGCTTAGCGCTCGGCGGGGGCTCAGATACGCAGTATTTT

D: NA
size: NA
V: TRBV28
J: TRBJ1-1
CDR3: CASSFWGVYTGTYGPEAFF
DNA: TGTGCCAGCAGTTTTTGGGGTGTCTATACCGGGACTTACGGCCCTGAAGCTTTCTTT

D: NA
size: NA
V: TRBV6-1
J: TRBJ1-5
CDR3: CASSGTFSNQPQHF
DNA: TGTGCCAGCAGTGGGACATTTAGCAATCAGCCCCAGCATTTT

D: TRBD1
size: few
V: TRBV6-1
J: TRBJ2-7
CDR3: CAASRAGQGYEQYF
DNA: TGTGCCGCCAGCAGGGCAGGACAGGGCTACGAGCAGTACTTC

D: NA
size: NA
V: TRBV20-1
J: TRBJ2-5
CDR3: CSAPDYEETQYF
DNA: TGCAGTGCTCCGGACTATGAAGAGACCCAGTACTTC

D: TRBD1
size: many
V: TRBV12-3/TRBV12-4
J: TRBJ1-2
CDR3: CASRPGQGNYGYTF
DNA: TGTGCCAGCAGACCGGGACAGGGGAACTATGGCTACACCTTC

D: TRBD2
size: NA
V: TRBV5-1
J: TRBJ2-1
CDR3: CASSLIAGGDNEQFF
DNA: TGCGCCAGCAGCTTGATAGCGGGGGGAGACAATGAGCAGTTCTTC

D: TRBD2
size: NA
V: TRBV12-3/TRBV12-4
J: TRBJ2-5
CDR3: CASSLAGGGAETQYF
DNA: TGTGCCAGCAGTCTAGCGGGAGGGGGGGCAGAGACCCAGTACTTC

D: NA
size: NA
V: TRBV7-2
J: TRBJ2-2
CDR3: CASSLMLNTGELFF
DNA: TGTGCCAGCAGCTTAATGCTGAACACCGGGGAGCTGTTTTTT

D: NA
size: few
V: TRBV30
J: TRBJ2-1
CDR3: CAWSASAYNEQFF
DNA: TGTGCCTGGAGTGCCAGCGCCTACAATGAGCAGTTCTTC

D: NA
size: NA
V: TRBV10-3
J: TRBJ2-1
CDR3: CAISANRYEQFF
DNA: TGTGCCATCAGTGCCAATCGCTATGAGCAGTTCTTC

D: NA
size: NA
V: TRBV7-9
J: TRBJ1-5
CDR3: CASSPPNQPQHF
DNA: TGTGCCAGCAGCCCCCCCAATCAGCCCCAGCATTTT

D: NA
size: NA
V: TRBV20-1
J: TRBJ1-2
CDR3: CSVADTRGYTF
DNA: TGCAGTGTCGCAGACACTCGTGGCTACACCTTC

D: TRBD2
size: few
V: TRBV20-1
J: TRBJ2-7
CDR3: CSALAGVSYEQYF
DNA: TGCAGTGCTCTAGCGGGGGTTTCCTACGAGCAGTACTTC

D: TRBD2
size: few
V: TRBV27
J: TRBJ2-1
CDR3: CASSLAVLAGGINEQFF
DNA: TGTGCCAGCAGTTTAGCCGTACTAGCGGGGGGCATTAATGAGCAGTTCTTC